A selection of T cell receptor beta chains follows, all from one sample in a study of T cells in Graves' hyperthyroidism and ophthalmopathy. TCRdb ran MiXCR on the multiplex PCR reads and lists one entry per CDR3 protein. The table records some 720,000 distinct CDR3 sequences, approximately 16% of them present only once. Sequencing was done on a sample of blood. The receptor set was obtained from a young man with Graves' hyperthyroidism. Both conserved end residues are trimmed from each CDR3.

j_call | v_call | cdr3_aa
TRBJ1-1 | TRBV12-3/TRBV12-4 | ASSLLGSAGNTEAF
TRBJ2-7 | TRBV28 | ASTGRDFTYEQY
TRBJ2-7 | TRBV12-3/TRBV12-4 | ASSSGTSGGEQY
TRBJ2-6 | TRBV28 | ASSLSGSGANVLT
TRBJ2-1 | TRBV11-2 | ASSPGTGGLSYNEQF
TRBJ1-2 | TRBV3-1 | ASSFLGGNDGYT
TRBJ2-1 | TRBV7-3 | ASSPGLALNNEQF
TRBJ1-2 | TRBV18 | ASSPERLYYGYT
TRBJ1-1 | TRBV12-3/TRBV12-4 | ASSSRQGVSAF
TRBJ2-5 | TRBV3-1 | ASSQEGTPGEAQY
TRBJ1-3 | TRBV6-1 | ASSYSGTLGNTIY
TRBJ2-5 | TRBV5-1 | ASSLALAGGRETQY
TRBJ2-7 | TRBV7-2 | ASSLARSSGSSNYEQY
TRBJ2-7 | TRBV5-8 | ASSFSRQQEQY
TRBJ2-2 | TRBV18 | ASSPGAGVMDTGELF
TRBJ2-1 | TRBV20-1 | SAGTGGGSGEQF
TRBJ1-2 | TRBV9 | ASSVAGQPYGYT
TRBJ1-6 | TRBV2 | ASSASYNSPLH
TRBJ2-4 | TRBV2 | ASSDTTENIQY
TRBJ2-4 | TRBV5-1 | ASSHSGTGGDIQY
TRBJ1-3 | TRBV2 | ASSVEQSGNTIY
TRBJ1-2 | TRBV12-3/TRBV12-4 | ASRDRGYGYT
TRBJ2-2 | TRBV18 | ASSPRGQSNTGELF
TRBJ2-1 | TRBV20-1 | SASSNLAIDEQF
TRBJ2-7 | TRBV24-1 | ATSDTENEQY
TRBJ2-2 | TRBV6-5 | ASSYSRQTNTGEPF
TRBJ2-7 | TRBV20-1 | SASHGTSGSYEQY
TRBJ2-7 | TRBV10-3 | ATRGGVVTYEQY
TRBJ2-5 | TRBV12-3/TRBV12-4 | ASSPNGGGETQY
TRBJ2-4 | TRBV20-1 | SARLVSKNIQY
TRBJ2-4 | TRBV5-4 | ASSYGTGGGVGNIQY